A selection of T cell receptor beta chains follows, all from one sample in a study of blood T cell repertoires in COVID-19. The method was immunoSEQ multiplex PCR; TCRdb's version includes in-frame clones alone and lacks a portion of them. Found here are about 330,000 clones, roughly 85% of them singletons; the top ten hold around 6.9%. Sequencing input: peripheral blood. Receptor source: a human donor in a cohort sampled during active COVID-19. CDR3s include the opening cysteine and the closing phenylalanine or tryptophan.

V,J,CDR3
TRBV5-1,TRBJ2-3,CASSIRGATTDTQYF
TRBV10-1,TRBJ1-4,CASSEDRALNEKLFF
TRBV5-6,TRBJ2-2,CASNPAGSQDANTGELFF
TRBV25-1,TRBJ2-3,CATAGEGGALQSTDTQYF
TRBV5-6,TRBJ2-1,CASSFDPGGDWGYEQFF
TRBV9,TRBJ2-5,CASSVGGQGFETQYF
TRBV3-1/TRBV3-2,TRBJ2-5,CASSHAGTSGGQTQYF
TRBV2,TRBJ2-3,CASKVYAWGLVGTDTQYF
TRBV7-9,TRBJ1-2,CASSPEGRSYGYTF
TRBV3-1/TRBV3-2,TRBJ1-2,CASSPSRQGRYTF
TRBV19,TRBJ1-3,CASSTWYISSGNTIYF
TRBV29-1,TRBJ2-2,CSVEEAAGGLTGELFF